Shown below are 6 T cell receptor beta chains from a single sample sequenced in a study of Graves' ophthalmopathy and Graves' hyperthyroidism. Using RNA transcripts, the TCR beta CDR3 regions were amplified. Amplification began with first-round RT-PCR using HTBI primers, then second-round multiplex PCR was performed. TCRdb reanalysed the multiplex PCR reads using MiXCR and keeps one entry per CDR3 protein. The sample contains hundreds of thousands of distinct CDR3 sequences, 20% to 25% of which appear only once. Input material: peripheral blood. The receptor set was obtained from a woman in her forties or fifties with Graves' ophthalmopathy.

This clonotype was recorded a few times. This rearrangement joins TRBV30 to TRBJ2-2, with no clear D. The CDR3 covers 15 residues. V was shortened by 0 bases and J by 5 bases, with 13 bases between the two germline ends. The V gene's germline CDR1 is GTSNPN and CDR2 SVGIG (reference sequence). The CDR3 is CAWSVGSPPTGELFF. The CDR3 DNA sequence: TGTGCCTGGAGTGTGGGCAGTCCCCCTACCGGGGAGCTGTTTTTT.

This clonotype was counted many times. The CDR3 DNA follows: TGTGCCAGCAGCGAAGTCGGGTACGATAACACCGGGGAGCTGTTTTTT. It encodes CASSEVGYDNTGELFF. J is TRBJ2-2 and V is TRBV11-2, with D hard to call. CDR1 and CDR2 (germline): SGHAT, FQNNGV. Trimming pared 5 bases from V and 2 bases from J, leaving 15 bases between. There are 16 residues in the CDR3.

This clonotype was picked up a small number of times. The chain couples TRBV6-1 to TRBJ1-1; no clear D gene. V lost 6 bases and J lost 9, with 11 bases in between. This CDR3 has 11 residues. CDR1 is MNHNS and CDR2 is SASEGT in the germline V gene. The CDR3 bases are TGTGCCAGCAGCCCAGCCACACAAGCTTTCTTT. It encodes CASSPATQAFF.

With regard to this clonotype: This may come from a read error, since a much larger clone is one base off. This chain uses TRBV7-8 with TRBJ2-7; a possible D gene is TRBD2 (5 bases). Trimming took 5 bases from V and 5 from J, leaving 22 bases between them. The CDR3 is made up of 16 amino acids. Germline CDR1 and CDR2: SGHVS and FQNEAQ. CDR3 nucleotide sequence: TGTGCCAGCAGCGTCCCCGGGATGACCAAAGTAGACGAGCAGTACTTC. Its protein product is CASSVPGMTKVDEQYF.

This clonotype was seen repeatedly, ten times or more. The J gene is TRBJ2-1, the V gene TRBV29-1, with TRBD2 matching 7 bases. The trim removed 2 bases at V and 7 bases at J, leaving 8 bases unmatched. This CDR3 has 14 residues. Germline lookup yields CDR1 SQVTM and CDR2 ANQGSEA. This CDR3 reads CSVELGREPNEQFF. The CDR3 DNA is TGCAGCGTTGAACTAGGGCGGGAGCCAAATGAGCAGTTCTTC.

Ten or more counts support this clonotype. DNA for the CDR3: TGTGCCAGCAGTTCCTCCAGGGTCACCGGGGAGCTGTTTTTT. This gives the protein CASSSSRVTGELFF. The gene calls are TRBV12-3 or TRBV12-4 and TRBJ2-2; D may be TRBD1 (5 bases). The germline V and J ends were trimmed by 4 bases and 4 bases, with 10 bases remaining between them. The CDR3 extends over 14 amino acids.